This T cell receptor (beta chain) was identified during a study of shared clonotypes between healthy human individuals. Study-wide results and limits: The study generally estimated greater richness for naive than memory subsets.

A remark on this clone: Its antigen is undetermined.

The data were produced by immunoSEQ multiplex PCR, yet TCRdb's version contains in-frame clones alone and is incomplete. The table has around 1 million clones, about 80% seen once. Germline V CDR1 and CDR2: LNHDA, SQIVND (reference sequence). The CDR3 sequence is 13 residues long. The V and J ends lost 2 bases and 2 bases respectively, with 6 bases between them. The sequenced sample consisted of memory CD4+ T cells sorted from blood. The subset denotes: CD45RA-negative fraction. The receptor was isolated from a man younger than 35 in good health. The rearrangement uses TRBV19 and TRBJ1-2; D is uncertain. This CDR3 reads CASSILDNYGYTF. The DNA for the CDR3 is TGTGCCAGTAGTATATTGGACAACTATGGCTACACCTTC.